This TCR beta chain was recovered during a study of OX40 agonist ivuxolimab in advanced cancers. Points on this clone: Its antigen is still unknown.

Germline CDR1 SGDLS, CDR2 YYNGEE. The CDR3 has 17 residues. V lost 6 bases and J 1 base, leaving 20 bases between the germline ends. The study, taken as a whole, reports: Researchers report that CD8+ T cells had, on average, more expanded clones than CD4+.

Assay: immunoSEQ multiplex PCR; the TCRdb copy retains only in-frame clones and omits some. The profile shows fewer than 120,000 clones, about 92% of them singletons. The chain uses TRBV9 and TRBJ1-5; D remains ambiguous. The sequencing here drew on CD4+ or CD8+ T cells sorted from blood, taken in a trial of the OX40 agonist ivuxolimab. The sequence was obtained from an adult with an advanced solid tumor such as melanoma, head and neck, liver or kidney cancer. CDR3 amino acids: CASNYWRGYGSNQPQHF. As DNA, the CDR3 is TGTGCCAGCAATTATTGGCGGGGTTACGGGAGCAATCAGCCCCAGCATTTT.